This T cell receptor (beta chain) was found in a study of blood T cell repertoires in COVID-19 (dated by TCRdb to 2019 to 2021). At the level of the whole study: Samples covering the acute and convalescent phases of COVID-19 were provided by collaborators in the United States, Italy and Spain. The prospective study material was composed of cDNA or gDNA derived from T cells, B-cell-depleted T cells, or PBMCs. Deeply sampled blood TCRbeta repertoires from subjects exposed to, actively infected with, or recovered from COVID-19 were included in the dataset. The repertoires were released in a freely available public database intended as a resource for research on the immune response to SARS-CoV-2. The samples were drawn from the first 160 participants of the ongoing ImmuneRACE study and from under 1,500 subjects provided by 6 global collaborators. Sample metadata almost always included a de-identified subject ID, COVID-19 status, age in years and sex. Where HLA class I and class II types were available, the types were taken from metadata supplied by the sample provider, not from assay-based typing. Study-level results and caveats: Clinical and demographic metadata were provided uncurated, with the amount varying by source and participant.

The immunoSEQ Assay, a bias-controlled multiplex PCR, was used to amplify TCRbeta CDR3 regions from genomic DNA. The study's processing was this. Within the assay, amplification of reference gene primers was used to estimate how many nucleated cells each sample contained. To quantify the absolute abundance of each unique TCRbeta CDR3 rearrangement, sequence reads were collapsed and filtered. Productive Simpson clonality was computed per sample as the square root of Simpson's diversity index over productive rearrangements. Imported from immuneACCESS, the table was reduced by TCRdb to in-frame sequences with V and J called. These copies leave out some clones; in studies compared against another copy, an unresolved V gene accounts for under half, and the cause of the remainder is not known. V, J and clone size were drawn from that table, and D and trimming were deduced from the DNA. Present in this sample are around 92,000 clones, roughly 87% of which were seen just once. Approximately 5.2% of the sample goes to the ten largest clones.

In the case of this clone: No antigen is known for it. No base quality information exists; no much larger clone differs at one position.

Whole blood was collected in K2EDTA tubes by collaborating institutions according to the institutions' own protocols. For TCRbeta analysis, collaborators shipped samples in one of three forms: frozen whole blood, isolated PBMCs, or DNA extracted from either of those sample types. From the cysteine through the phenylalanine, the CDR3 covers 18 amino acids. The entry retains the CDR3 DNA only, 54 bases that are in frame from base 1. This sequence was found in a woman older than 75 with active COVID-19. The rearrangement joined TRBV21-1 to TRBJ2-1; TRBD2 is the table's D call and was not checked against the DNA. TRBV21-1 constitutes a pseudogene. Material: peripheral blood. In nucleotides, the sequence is TGTGCCAGCAGCAAAGTCTTCTCGTTGAGGTGCCCCTACAATGAGCAGTTCTTC. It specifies CASSKVFSLRCPYNEQFF.